A single sample is the source of the 21 T cell receptor beta chains below, sequenced in a study of naive and memory T cell subsets. Study findings and constraints: A few larger clonotypes appeared in naive repertoires, especially CD8, possibly memory cells re-expressing CD45RA.

Their cognate antigens are unknown. Both TRBC1 and TRBC2 were covered by a beta constant-region primer of two equimolar oligonucleotides. The ligated cDNA underwent four PCR rounds using SP2 and nested alpha and beta constant-region primers. One entry per CDR3 protein results from TCRdb running MiXCR on the UMI-ligation and nested PCR reads. Of approximately 150,000 distinct CDR3 sequences in the sample, roughly 22% are singletons; the top ten hold approximately 0.1%. The sequenced material came from naive CD4+ T cells from blood. These receptors were collected from a human donor in good health.

V and J are TRBV9 and TRBJ2-3, with D hard to call. The CDR3 consists of 16 residues. From germline, CDR1 is SGDLS and CDR2 YYNGEE. The V and J ends lost 0 bases and 1 base respectively, with 12 bases between them. The DNA for the CDR3 is TGTGCCAGCAGCGTAGATTTAGTTTCAGGCACAGATACGCAGTATTTT. Translated: CASSVDLVSGTDTQYF. Based on the CDR3 plus reference TRBV9 and TRBJ2-3, the full variable domain is DSGVTQTPKHLITATGQRVTLRCSPRSGDLSVYWYQQSLDQGLQFLIQYYNGEERAKGNILERFSAQQFPDLHSELNLSSLELGDSALYFCASSVDLVSGTDTQYFGPGTRLTVL.

The rearrangement uses TRBV25-1 and TRBJ2-3, with 7 bases aligning to TRBD1. Germline V gives CDR1 MGHDK, CDR2 SYGVNS. The CDR3 runs to 15 residues. With 3 bases clipped from V and 1 base from J, the junction kept 4 bases outside the gene matches. The CDR3: CASSDPGQRTDTQYF. CDR3 DNA: TGTGCCAGCAGTGACCCGGGACAGCGCACAGATACGCAGTATTTT.

The chain employs TRBV11-2 and TRBJ1-2; D is possibly TRBD1 (5 bases). The V end lost 5 bases, the J end lost 5 bases, and 15 bases lay between the germline ends. The CDR3 totals 14 residues. Germline CDR1 and CDR2: SGHAT and FQNNGV. CDR3 sequence: CASSRRQPPYGYTF. The CDR3 DNA follows: TGTGCCAGCAGCCGGAGACAGCCGCCTTATGGCTACACCTTC.

The chain recombines TRBV6-5 with TRBJ2-3; 15 nucleotides align to TRBD2. Germline trimming cut 5 bases from V and 2 bases from J; bases unmatched to any gene: 5. The germline V gene encodes CDR1 MNHEY and CDR2 SVGAGI. The CDR3 sequence is 17 residues long. The CDR3, as DNA: TGTGCCAGCAGTAAGGGGACTAGCGGGAGGTTCACAGATACGCAGTATTTT. The encoded protein is CASSKGTSGRFTDTQYF.

A few counts support this clonotype. The chain employs TRBV5-5 and TRBJ2-7; no reliable D call. The CDR3 is made up of 14 amino acids. Trimming left V 0 bases short and J 2 bases short, with 9 bases between. Looked up from germline, CDR1 is SGHKS and CDR2 is YYEKEE (reference sequence). CDR3 region: CASSLVGKAYEQYF. The CDR3 coding sequence is TGTGCCAGCAGCTTGGTTGGGAAGGCCTACGAGCAGTACTTC.

This chain connects TRBV12-3 or TRBV12-4 to TRBJ2-3; TRBD1 matches at 10 bases. Trimming removed 7 bases from V and 6 bases from J; junction bases left unmatched: 13. The CDR3 length is 16 residues. In nucleotides, the CDR3 is TGTGCCAGCAACAAGGGACAGGGGCCACACGGGGATACGCAGTATTTT. Translating gives CASNKGQGPHGDTQYF.

This clonotype has a handful of counts. V usage is TRBV6-1 and J usage is TRBJ1-1, with TRBD1 as a possible D gene (6 bases). This CDR3 has 16 residues. CDR1 and CDR2 (germline): MNHNS, SASEGT. Trimming stripped 6 bases from V and 0 bases from J, with 17 bases between. This CDR3 is CASSIVTGSMNTEAFF. DNA for the CDR3: TGTGCCAGCAGCATAGTCACAGGGTCCATGAACACTGAAGCTTTCTTT.

The chain couples TRBV27 to TRBJ2-3, with 13 bases that match TRBD2. Germline loops: CDR1 MNHEY, CDR2 SMNVEV (reference sequence). This CDR3 spans 18 amino acids. Germline trimming cut 2 bases from V and 5 bases from J; bases unmatched to any gene: 10. The CDR3 reads CASSLKAGGLAGVDTQYF. The CDR3 DNA follows: TGTGCCAGCAGTTTAAAGGCAGGTGGACTAGCGGGAGTAGATACGCAGTATTTT.

The chain joins TRBV28 to TRBJ2-6; D remains unclear. Germline CDR1 is MDHEN and CDR2 is SYDVKM. Trimming took off 10 bases at V and 0 bases at J, with 13 bases between the two ends. This CDR3 is 15 amino acids long. DNA for the CDR3: TGTGCCATCGGACCGTTGAGCTCTGGGGCCAACGTCCTGACTTTC. Translation gives CAIGPLSSGANVLTF.

V is TRBV4-2 and J is TRBJ2-1; D is unclear. V was clipped by 4 bases and J by 1 base, with 8 bases between them. Germline assignment: CDR1 LGHNA and CDR2 YNFKEQ. The CDR3 has 14 amino acids. The CDR3 region has the DNA TGTGCCAGCAGCCCTCTGGGTTCCTACAATGAGCAGTTCTTC. This translates into CASSPLGSYNEQFF.

The rearrangement joins TRBV29-1 to TRBJ2-7; possibly TRBD2 for D (6 bases). CDR1 and CDR2 from the germline V gene are SQVTM and ANQGSEA. The germline V and J ends were trimmed by 3 bases and 0 bases, with 12 bases remaining between them. CDR3 length equals 14 residues. This CDR3 is CSVEGEVDSYEQYF. CDR3 DNA: TGCAGCGTTGAGGGGGAGGTAGACTCCTACGAGCAGTACTTC.

V and J are TRBV18 and TRBJ2-1; TRBD2 aligns across 9 bases. Germline CDR1 is KGHSH and CDR2 is LQKENI. The CDR3 has 18 residues. Trimming took 1 base from V and 3 from J; bases not matched to a gene: 10. The CDR3 sequence: CASSPLFTSGSRYNEQFF. The CDR3 DNA is TGTGCCAGCTCACCACTTTTCACTAGCGGGTCCCGCTACAATGAGCAGTTCTTC.

The chain couples TRBV2 to TRBJ2-5, with D unresolved. V gave up 6 bases and J gave up 0 bases, with 8 bases separating them. In germline, CDR1 is SNHLY, CDR2 FYNNEI. The CDR3 extends over 13 amino acids. CDR3 coding DNA: TGTGCCAGCAGGCGGCAGTACCAAGAGACCCAGTACTTC. This encodes CASRRQYQETQYF.

In this sample, this clonotype turned up a few times. This chain joins TRBV20-1 and TRBJ2-1; 8 bases align to TRBD2. The CDR3 is made up of 14 amino acids. The germline V gene has CDR1 DFQATT and CDR2 SNEGSKA (reference sequence). Trimming removed 1 base from V and 8 bases from J; junction bases left unmatched: 7. Written as DNA, the CDR3 is TGCAGTGCTAGAGGCCCCAGCGGGAGTGATGAGCAGTTCTTC. This translates into CSARGPSGSDEQFF.

This clonotype was observed a handful of times. The rearrangement uses TRBV28 and TRBJ2-7, with a weak D call TRBD1 (5 bases). Trimming stripped 6 bases from V and 5 bases from J, with 20 bases between. The germline V gene encodes CDR1 MDHEN and CDR2 SYDVKM. CDR3 length: 15 residues. In nucleotides, the CDR3 is TGTGCCAGCAGCCCTTCGGACAAGCCCAGAAACGAGCAGTACTTC. Translated: CASSPSDKPRNEQYF.

The chain joins TRBV12-3 or TRBV12-4 to TRBJ1-1, with 7 bases identical to TRBD1. The trim removed 3 bases at V and 4 bases at J, leaving 5 bases unmatched. This CDR3 has 14 residues. The CDR3 protein is CASSLTGLGTEAFF. As DNA, the CDR3 is TGTGCCAGCAGTTTGACAGGGTTGGGCACTGAAGCTTTCTTT.

This clonotype has just a few counts. The rearrangement links TRBV7-2 to TRBJ2-3; D may match TRBD1 or TRBD2 (5 bases each). There are 15 residues in the CDR3. V shed 5 bases and J shed 1 base, with 13 bases lying between them. Germline-derived CDR1 and CDR2 are SGHTA and FQGNSA. CDR3 loop: CASSVRARGTDTQYF. The CDR3 nucleotides are TGTGCCAGCAGCGTCAGGGCGAGGGGCACAGATACGCAGTATTTT.

The chain recombines TRBV28 with TRBJ2-5; D gene ambiguous. The germline V gene has CDR1 MDHEN and CDR2 SYDVKM. V shed 3 bases and J shed 7 bases, with 9 bases lying between them. The CDR3 runs 12 residues. CDR3 sequence reads: CASSFKVGTQYF. In DNA form, the CDR3 reads TGTGCCAGCAGTTTCAAGGTTGGGACCCAGTACTTC.

The V and J genes are TRBV29-1 and TRBJ2-3; 15 positions agree with TRBD2. The CDR3 has 18 amino acids. Trimming removed 4 bases from V and 6 bases from J; junction bases left unmatched: 14. CDR1 is SQVTM and CDR2 is ANQGSEA in the germline V gene. CDR3 loop: CSVVPPRTSGRVGDTQYF. The CDR3 DNA follows: TGCAGCGTTGTCCCGCCTCGGACTAGCGGGAGGGTTGGGGATACGCAGTATTTT.

This clonotype was counted ten times or more. The chain carries TRBV4-1 and TRBJ2-5, with 8 positions matching TRBD2. Germline-derived CDR1 and CDR2 are MGHRA and YSYEKL. The V gene end was trimmed by 3 bases and the J gene end by 7 bases; junction bases not matched to a gene: 10. The CDR3 length is 15 residues. The CDR3 loop is CASSQPSAGVRTQYF. The DNA for the CDR3 is TGCGCCAGCAGCCAGCCCTCAGCGGGAGTGAGGACCCAGTACTTC.

This clonotype has only a few counts. The genes are TRBV28 and TRBJ2-7, with D maybe TRBD2 (5 bases). Germline V gene sequence: CDR1 MDHEN, CDR2 SYDVKM. The CDR3 is 14 amino acids. V lost 7 bases and J 0 bases, leaving 13 bases between the germline ends. The CDR3 coding sequence is TGTGCCAGCAATGAAAACGGAGGCTCCTACGAGCAGTACTTC. Its protein is CASNENGGSYEQYF.